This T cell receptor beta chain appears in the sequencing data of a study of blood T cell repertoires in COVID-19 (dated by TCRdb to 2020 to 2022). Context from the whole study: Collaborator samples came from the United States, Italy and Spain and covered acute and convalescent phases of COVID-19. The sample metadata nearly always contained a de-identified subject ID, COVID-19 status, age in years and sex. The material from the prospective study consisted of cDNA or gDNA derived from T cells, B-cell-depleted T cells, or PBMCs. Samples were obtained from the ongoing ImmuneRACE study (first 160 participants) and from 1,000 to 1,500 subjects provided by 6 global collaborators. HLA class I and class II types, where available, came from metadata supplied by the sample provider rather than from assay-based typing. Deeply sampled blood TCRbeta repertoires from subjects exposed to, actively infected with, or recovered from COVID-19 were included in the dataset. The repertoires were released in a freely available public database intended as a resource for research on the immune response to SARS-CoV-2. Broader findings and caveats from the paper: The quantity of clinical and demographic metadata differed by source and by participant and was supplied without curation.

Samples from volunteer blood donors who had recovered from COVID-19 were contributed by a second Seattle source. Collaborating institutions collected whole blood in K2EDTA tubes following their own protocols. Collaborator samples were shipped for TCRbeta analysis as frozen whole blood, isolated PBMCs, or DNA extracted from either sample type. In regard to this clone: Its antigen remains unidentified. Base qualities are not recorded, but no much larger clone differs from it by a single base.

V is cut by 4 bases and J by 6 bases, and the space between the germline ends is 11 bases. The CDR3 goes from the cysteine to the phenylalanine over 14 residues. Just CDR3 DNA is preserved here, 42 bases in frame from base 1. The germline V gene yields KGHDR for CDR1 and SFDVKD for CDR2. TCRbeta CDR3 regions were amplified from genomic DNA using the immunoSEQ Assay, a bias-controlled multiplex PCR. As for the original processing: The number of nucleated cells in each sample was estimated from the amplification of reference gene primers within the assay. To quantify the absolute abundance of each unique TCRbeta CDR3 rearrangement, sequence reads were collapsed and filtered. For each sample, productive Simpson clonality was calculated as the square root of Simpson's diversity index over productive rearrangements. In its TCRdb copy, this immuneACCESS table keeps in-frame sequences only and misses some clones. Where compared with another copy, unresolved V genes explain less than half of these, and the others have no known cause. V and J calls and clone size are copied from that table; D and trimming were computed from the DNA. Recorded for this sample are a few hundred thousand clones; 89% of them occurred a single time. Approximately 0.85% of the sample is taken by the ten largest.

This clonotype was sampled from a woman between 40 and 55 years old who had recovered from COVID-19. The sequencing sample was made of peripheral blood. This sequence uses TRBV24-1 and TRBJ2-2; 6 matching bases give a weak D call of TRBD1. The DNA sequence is TGTGCCACCAGTGACAGGGGTTTTGCCGGGGAGCTGTTTTTT. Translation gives CATSDRGFAGELFF.